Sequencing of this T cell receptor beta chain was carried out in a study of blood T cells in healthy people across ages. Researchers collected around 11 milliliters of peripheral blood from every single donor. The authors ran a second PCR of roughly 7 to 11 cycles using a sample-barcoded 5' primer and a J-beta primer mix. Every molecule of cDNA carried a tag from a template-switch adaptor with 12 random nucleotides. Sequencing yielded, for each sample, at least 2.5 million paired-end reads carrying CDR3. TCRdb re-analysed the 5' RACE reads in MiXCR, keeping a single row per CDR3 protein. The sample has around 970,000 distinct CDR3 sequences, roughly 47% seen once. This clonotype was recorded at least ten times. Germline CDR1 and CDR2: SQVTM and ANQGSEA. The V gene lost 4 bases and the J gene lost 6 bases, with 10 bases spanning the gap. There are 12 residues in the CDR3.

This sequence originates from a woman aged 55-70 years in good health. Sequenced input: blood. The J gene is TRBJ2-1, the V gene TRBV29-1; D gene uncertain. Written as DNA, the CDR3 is TGCAGCGTTGTAACAGTAGGCAATGAGCAGTTCTTC. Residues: CSVVTVGNEQFF.